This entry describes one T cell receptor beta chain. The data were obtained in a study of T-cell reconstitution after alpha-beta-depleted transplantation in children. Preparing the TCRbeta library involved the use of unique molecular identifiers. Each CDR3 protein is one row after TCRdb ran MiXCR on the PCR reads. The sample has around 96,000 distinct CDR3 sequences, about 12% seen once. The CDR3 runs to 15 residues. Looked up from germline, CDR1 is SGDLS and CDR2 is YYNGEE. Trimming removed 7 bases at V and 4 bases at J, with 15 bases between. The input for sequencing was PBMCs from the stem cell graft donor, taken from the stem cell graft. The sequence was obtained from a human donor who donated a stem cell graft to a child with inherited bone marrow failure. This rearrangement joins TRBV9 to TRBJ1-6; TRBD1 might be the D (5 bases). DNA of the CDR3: TGTGCCAGCGCCCCCGGTGGGGGATATAATTCACCCCTCCACTTT. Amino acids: CASAPGGGYNSPLHF.